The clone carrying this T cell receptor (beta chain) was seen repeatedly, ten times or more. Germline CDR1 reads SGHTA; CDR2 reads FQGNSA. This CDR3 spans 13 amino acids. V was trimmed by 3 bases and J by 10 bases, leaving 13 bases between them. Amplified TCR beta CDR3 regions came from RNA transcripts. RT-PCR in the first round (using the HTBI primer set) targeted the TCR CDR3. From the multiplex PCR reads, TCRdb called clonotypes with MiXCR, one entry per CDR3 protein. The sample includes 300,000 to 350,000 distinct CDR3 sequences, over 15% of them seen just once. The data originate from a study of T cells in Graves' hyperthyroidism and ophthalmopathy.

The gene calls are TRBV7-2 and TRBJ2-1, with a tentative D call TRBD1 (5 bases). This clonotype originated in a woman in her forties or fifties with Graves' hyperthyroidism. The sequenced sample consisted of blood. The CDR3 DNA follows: TGTGCCAGCAGCTTCCAGGGAAATCGGGAGCAGTTCTTC. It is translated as CASSFQGNREQFF.